This T cell receptor (beta chain) comes out of a study of blood T cell repertoires in COVID-19. Across the whole study: PBMCs, B-cell-depleted T cells, or T cells were the source of the cDNA or gDNA that made up the material.

Trimming took 6 bases from V and 3 from J; bases not matched to a gene: 7. The CDR3 is made up of 14 amino acids. Germline CDR1 is KGHSH and CDR2 is LQKENI. In the original analysis: From reference gene primer amplification, estimates of nucleated cell counts were derived. Clones were read by immunoSEQ multiplex PCR, and TCRdb kept only the in-frame ones, dropping some. The V and J calls and clone size were taken over from that table, and D and trimming were inferred from the DNA. The sample lists over 25,000 clones; roughly 89% were seen once. Sequenced input: peripheral blood. The chain recombines TRBV18 with TRBJ2-7; 8 nucleotides agree with TRBD2. The sequence derives from a man between 65 and 85 years old with active COVID-19. Here the CDR3 reads CASSPSSGGYEQYF. The CDR3 region has the DNA TGTGCCAGCTCCCCGTCCAGCGGGGGCTACGAGCAGTACTTC. Full variable domain (remainder filled in from reference TRBV18 and TRBJ2-7): NAGVMQNPRHLVRRRGQEARLRCSPMKGHSHVYWYRQLPEEGLKFMVYLQKENIIDESGMPKERFSAEFPKEGPSILRIQQVVRGDSAAYFCASSPSSGGYEQYFGPGTRLTVT.